The rows below give T cell receptor beta chains drawn from one sample of a study of shared clonotypes between healthy human individuals. Some clones are missing from TCRdb's copy, which holds only in-frame ones; the method was immunoSEQ multiplex PCR. Of some 2.1 million clones listed, around 96% were seen once; the top ten hold more than 0.95%. Sequencing used naive CD8+ T cells sorted from blood. The receptors shown here come from a man aged 18 to 29 in good health. Each CDR3 is given with its conserved first and last residue. A D gene is named only where the DNA matches it firmly. Clone size is shown for a subset of rows, as once, few, many or a class of expanded clone.

clone_size	d_call	v_call	j_call	cdr3_aa	cdr3_nt
NA	NA	TRBV4-3	TRBJ2-1	CASRLDFYNEQFF	TGCGCCAGCAGATTGGACTTCTACAATGAGCAGTTCTTC
NA	NA	TRBV11-2	TRBJ2-7	CASSLTVGYEQYF	TGTGCCAGCAGCTTAACGGTTGGCTACGAGCAGTACTTC
NA	NA	TRBV19	TRBJ1-5	CASSTTPYSNQPQHF	TGTGCCAGTAGTACGACACCTTATAGCAATCAGCCCCAGCATTTT
NA	TRBD2	TRBV27	TRBJ2-2	CASGLAENTGELFF	TGTGCGAGCGGTCTAGCGGAAAACACCGGGGAGCTGTTTTTT
NA	NA	TRBV5-8	TRBJ2-7	CASSFANIHEQYF	TGTGCCAGCAGCTTCGCCAATATCCACGAGCAGTACTTC
NA	NA	TRBV6-5	TRBJ2-1	CASSYSEEGIYNEQFF	TGTGCCAGCAGTTATTCGGAAGAGGGCATCTACAATGAGCAGTTCTTC
NA	TRBD1	TRBV2	TRBJ2-3	CASRDRGLFGTDTQYF	TGTGCCAGCCGGGACAGGGGTCTTTTTGGCACAGATACGCAGTATTTT
NA	TRBD1	TRBV4-1	TRBJ2-7	CASSPGQGSAYEQYF	TGCGCCAGCAGCCCCGGACAGGGTTCCGCCTACGAGCAGTACTTC
NA	NA	TRBV13	TRBJ2-3	CASSLFGDETDTQYF	TGTGCCAGCAGCTTATTCGGGGACGAAACAGATACGCAGTATTTT
NA	TRBD1	TRBV27	TRBJ2-1	CASSLGTGRGEQFF	TGTGCCAGCAGTTTAGGGACAGGGCGGGGTGAGCAGTTCTTC
NA	NA	TRBV2	TRBJ1-2	CASSPSGSYLANYGYTF	TGTGCCAGCAGCCCGTCCGGGTCCTACTTAGCTAACTATGGCTACACCTTC
NA	TRBD1	TRBV5-6	TRBJ2-7	CASSWGTGRDEQYF	TGTGCCAGCAGCTGGGGGACAGGAAGGGACGAGCAGTACTTC
NA	NA	TRBV9	TRBJ2-2	CASSVAGDPGELFF	TGTGCCAGCAGCGTAGCAGGGGACCCCGGGGAGCTGTTTTTT
NA	TRBD1	TRBV9	TRBJ1-3	CASSLGQGPGNTIYF	TGTGCCAGCAGCCTCGGACAGGGCCCTGGAAACACCATATATTTT
NA	NA	TRBV7-9	TRBJ1-1	CASSPGGTEAFF	TGTGCCAGCAGCCCAGGCGGCACTGAAGCTTTCTTT
NA	TRBD1	TRBV5-5	TRBJ2-7	CASSLWTGLYEQYF	TGTGCCAGCAGCTTGTGGACAGGGTTATACGAGCAGTACTTC
NA	TRBD1	TRBV5-5	TRBJ2-7	CASDPGQGTYEQYF	TGTGCCAGCGATCCGGGACAGGGGACCTACGAGCAGTACTTC
NA	NA	TRBV7-7	TRBJ1-2	CASSLGSAEGYTF	TGTGCTAGCAGCTTAGGCTCAGCGGAAGGCTACACCTTC
NA	NA	TRBV6-1	TRBJ2-1	CASSESVESIYNEQFF	TGTGCCAGCAGTGAATCCGTGGAGAGTATCTACAATGAGCAGTTCTTC
NA	TRBD1	TRBV6-4	TRBJ2-7	CASSDTGRQGGYEQYF	TGTGCCAGCAGTGACACAGGTCGACAGGGGGGATACGAGCAGTACTTC
NA	NA	TRBV28	TRBJ2-7	CASSPRVLVYEQYF	TGTGCCAGCAGTCCACGGGTCCTCGTCTACGAGCAGTACTTC
NA	TRBD2	TRBV29-1	TRBJ2-7	CSVEGTSGRAYEQYF	TGCAGCGTTGAAGGGACTAGCGGGAGGGCGTACGAGCAGTACTTC
NA	NA	TRBV6-5	TRBJ1-2	CASSYSESGPGYTF	TGTGCCAGCAGTTACTCAGAATCAGGGCCCGGCTACACCTTC
once	TRBD2	TRBV7-8	TRBJ2-7	CASRSSGGSYEQYF	TGTGCCAGCAGGTCTAGCGGGGGCTCCTACGAGCAGTACTTC
once	NA	TRBV6-6	TRBJ2-5	CASSYPGEETQYF	TGTGCCAGCAGTTACCCAGGGGAAGAGACCCAGTACTTC
NA	NA	TRBV13	TRBJ2-7	CASSPVSGMEAEQYF	TGTGCCAGCAGCCCTGTTAGTGGGATGGAGGCCGAGCAGTACTTC
NA	TRBD1	TRBV5-1	TRBJ1-6	CASSLYLRDRGPNSPLHF	TGCGCCAGCAGCTTGTACCTTAGGGACAGGGGGCCTAATTCACCCCTCCACTTT
NA	TRBD2	TRBV10-3	TRBJ2-2	CAISDPGIAGTGELFF	TGTGCCATCAGTGACCCCGGAATAGCGGGGACCGGGGAGCTGTTTTTT
NA	TRBD2	TRBV30	TRBJ2-7	CAWNLAGEGEQYF	TGTGCCTGGAATCTCGCGGGAGAGGGCGAGCAGTACTTC
NA	NA	TRBV15	TRBJ1-2	CATSSRIISEVGYTF	TGTGCCACCAGCAGCCGTATCATTTCGGAGGTGGGCTACACCTTC
NA	NA	TRBV29-1	TRBJ2-3	CSVESPGGVDTQYF	TGCAGCGTTGAAAGCCCGGGGGGCGTGGATACGCAGTATTTT
NA	TRBD2	TRBV28	TRBJ2-3	CASSFPTLGGRSTDTQYF	TGTGCCAGCAGTTTTCCAACCCTGGGAGGGAGGAGCACAGATACGCAGTATTTT
NA	NA	TRBV7-2	TRBJ2-2	CASSLALVVGTGELFF	TGTGCCAGCAGCTTAGCTCTAGTCGTCGGGACCGGGGAGCTGTTTTTT
few	TRBD1	TRBV29-1	TRBJ2-4	CSVGTGENIQYF	TGCAGCGTAGGGACAGGGGAAAACATTCAGTACTTC
NA	NA	TRBV28	TRBJ1-1	CASSFTGGAEAFF	TGTGCCAGCAGCTTTACTGGGGGAGCTGAAGCTTTCTTT
NA	NA	TRBV9	TRBJ2-2	CASTVSNTGELFF	TGTGCCAGCACGGTATCGAACACCGGGGAGCTGTTTTTT
NA	NA	TRBV11-1	TRBJ2-5	CASSSGTFKEETQYF	TGTGCCAGCAGCTCCGGGACGTTTAAAGAGGAGACCCAGTACTTC
NA	NA	TRBV13	TRBJ2-5	CASSIRGQETQYF	TGTGCCAGCAGCATTAGAGGGCAAGAGACCCAGTACTTC
once	NA	TRBV28	TRBJ2-7	CASSFLGLSYEQYF	TGTGCCAGCAGCTTTCTGGGACTGTCCTACGAGCAGTACTTC
NA	TRBD2	TRBV4-1	TRBJ2-1	CASSHRRLAGNNEQFF	TGCGCCAGCAGCCATCGTCGGCTAGCGGGTAACAATGAGCAGTTCTTC
NA	NA	TRBV6-6	TRBJ2-3	CASVDKAPRGTDTQYF	TGTGCCAGCGTGGACAAGGCCCCCCGGGGCACAGATACGCAGTATTTT
NA	NA	TRBV2	TRBJ2-7	CASSEGPDRPSSYEQYF	TGTGCCAGCAGTGAAGGGCCCGACAGGCCTAGCTCCTACGAGCAGTACTTC
NA	TRBD1	TRBV27	TRBJ1-1	CASSLRTGALNTEAFF	TGTGCCAGCAGTTTACGGACAGGGGCCCTGAACACTGAAGCTTTCTTT
NA	TRBD2	TRBV7-9	TRBJ2-5	CASSLAAGGPKETQYF	TGTGCCAGCAGCTTAGCGGCGGGGGGCCCTAAAGAGACCCAGTACTTC
NA	NA	TRBV2	TRBJ2-3	CASREAAVQGLTDTQYF	TGTGCCAGCAGGGAGGCTGCGGTACAGGGACTGACAGATACGCAGTATTTT
NA	TRBD1	TRBV11-3	TRBJ2-7	CASSPKQGWIHYEQYF	TGTGCCAGCAGCCCGAAACAGGGGTGGATCCACTACGAGCAGTACTTC
NA	TRBD2	TRBV19	TRBJ2-1	CASSRLAGGLVDEQFF	TGTGCCAGTAGTAGACTAGCGGGAGGGCTAGTCGATGAGCAGTTCTTC